These 10 T cell receptor beta chains were sequenced from one sample in a study of shared clonotypes between healthy human individuals. Cells designated naive CD8 were CD45RO-negative and were positively selected for CCR7, with terminally differentiated effector memory CD45RA+ cells excluded. TCRdb's copy holds only in-frame clones and misses some; the assay was immunoSEQ multiplex PCR. The sample gives millions of clones, over 85% of which show up once; 0.85% to 1.2% is in the top ten. Sequenced input: naive CD8+ T cells sorted from blood. These receptors were obtained from a young man in good health.

This clone has a single count. The rearrangement uses TRBV30 and TRBJ1-2; 7 nucleotides line up with TRBD1. J gave up 0 bases and V 4 bases, and 8 bases lay outside the gene matches. Per the germline V gene, CDR1 is GTSNPN and CDR2 is SVGIG (reference sequence). The CDR3 contains 15 residues. The CDR3 coding sequence is TGTGCCTGGAACGCCGGGACAGAAACTAACTATGGCTACACCTTC. As protein: CAWNAGTETNYGYTF. The full variable domain, its missing parts supplied by reference TRBV30 and TRBJ1-2, is SQTIHQWPATLVQPVGSPLSLECTVEGTSNPNLYWYRQAAGRGLQLLFYSVGIGQISSEVPQNLSASRPQDRQFILSSKKLLLSDSGFYLCAWNAGTETNYGYTFGSGTRLTVV.

The chain is built from TRBV4-1 and TRBJ2-1, with 11 bases lining up with TRBD2. Germline-derived CDR1 and CDR2 are MGHRA and YSYEKL. This CDR3 spans 15 amino acids. The J segment lost 8 bases and the V segment lost 1 base, leaving 4 bases of the junction unmatched. CDR3 DNA: TGCGCCAGCAGCCAAGGACTAGCGGGGATTCATGAGCAGTTCTTC. Amino acids: CASSQGLAGIHEQFF.

The rearrangement uses TRBV5-6 and TRBJ1-2; 9 nucleotides align to TRBD1. The CDR3 runs 14 residues. In germline, CDR1 is SGHDT, CDR2 YYEEEE. V was pared by 6 bases and J by 6 bases, with 9 bases of the junction left unmatched. CDR3 in DNA: TGTGCCAGCAAATCCTCCGGGACAGGGCATGGCTACACCTTC. It translates to CASKSSGTGHGYTF. Supplemented by reference TRBV5-6 and TRBJ1-2, the full variable domain reads DAGVTQSPTHLIKTRGQQVTLRCSPKSGHDTVSWYQQALGQGPQFIFQYYEEEERQRGNFPDRFSGHQFPNYSSELNVNALLLGDSALYLCASKSSGTGHGYTFGSGTRLTVV.

The chain carries TRBV5-8 and TRBJ1-5, with no clear D. V gave up 3 bases and J gave up 11 bases, with 18 bases separating them. In germline, CDR1 is SGHTS, CDR2 YDEGEE. The CDR3 runs 14 residues. CDR3 region: CASSSRGSSEAQHF. For the CDR3, the DNA is TGTGCCAGCAGCTCTCGTGGGTCCAGCGAAGCCCAGCATTTT.

The CDR3 spells CASKPDGGTDTQYF. The CDR3 DNA reads TGCGCCAGCAAGCCTGATGGAGGCACAGATACGCAGTATTTT. The V call is TRBV4-1, the J call TRBJ2-3; no clear D gene. This CDR3 is built from 14 residues. Between the trimmed V and J ends, which lost 7 bases and 1 base, there was a span of 12 bases. Looked up from germline, CDR1 is MGHRA and CDR2 is YSYEKL.

The CDR3 bases are TGTGCCAGCAGCTTGGGATTGGGTTTAGCCCCTATGGGTACTGAAGCTTTCTTT. It yields the protein CASSLGLGLAPMGTEAFF. V and J are TRBV5-8 and TRBJ1-1; no reliable D call. This CDR3 contains 18 residues. Trimming took off 0 bases at V and 5 bases at J, with 23 bases between the two ends. CDR1 and CDR2 from the germline V gene are SGHTS and YDEGEE.

The chain uses TRBV27 and TRBJ2-7, with 9 bases fitting TRBD2. Per the germline V gene, CDR1 is MNHEY and CDR2 is SMNVEV (reference sequence). CDR3 length equals 14 residues. The V gene end was trimmed by 4 bases and the J gene end by 5 bases; junction bases not matched to a gene: 6. CDR3 nucleotides: TGTGCCAGCAGTTATACTAGCGGGTTCGACGAGCAGTACTTC. Residues: CASSYTSGFDEQYF.

A note on this clone: Other nucleotide sequences from this sample produce the same CDR3. The CDR3 sequence: CASSPGQNYEQYF. In nucleotides, the CDR3 is TGTGCCAGCAGCCCGGGACAGAACTACGAGCAGTACTTC. The genes are TRBV9 and TRBJ2-7; 7 nucleotides match TRBD1. V shed 4 bases and J 3 bases; nucleotides not matched to a gene: 4. The CDR3 is made up of 13 amino acids. Germline V gives CDR1 SGDLS, CDR2 YYNGEE.

The chain is built from TRBV10-3 and TRBJ2-2; 11 bases map to TRBD2. CDR3 length: 18 amino acids. CDR1 is ENHRY, CDR2 SYGVKD, per germline. Losses at the gene ends were 4 bases for V and 2 bases for J; bases not matched to a gene: 9. Written as DNA, the CDR3 is TGTGCCATCAGTGGGAACTTAGCGGGAGGGCACAACACCGGGGAGCTGTTTTTT. It codes for CAISGNLAGGHNTGELFF.

The chain couples TRBV10-1 to TRBJ2-1; D might be TRBD2 (6 bases). The CDR3 sequence is 18 residues long. V lost 8 bases, J lost 3 bases, and 26 bases lay in between. CDR1 is WNHNN and CDR2 is SYGVQD in the germline V gene (reference sequence). The CDR3 nucleotides read TGCGCCAGCCCAAAACCGGGACTGTCGCCTGACGGCTACAATGAGCAGTTCTTC. This sequence encodes CASPKPGLSPDGYNEQFF.